A single sample is the source of the 11 T cell receptor beta chains below, sequenced in a study of CXCR3-negative and CXCR3-positive naive CD8 T cells. cDNA libraries for TRB were generated by 5' RACE incorporating UMI labels. Using the 5' RACE reads, TCRdb records one entry per CDR3 protein without DNA. The sample data list 75,000 to 95,000 distinct CDR3 sequences. Sample: naive CXCR3- CD8+ T cells from blood. This sample's subset: CD45RO-CCR7+CD27+CD95- naive CD8+ T cells lacking CXCR3 (TNR3-). The receptors here all came from a human donor in good health. Some clones in this sample may be carry-over from other donors' samples.

The chain joins TRBV6-5 to TRBJ2-7. Per the germline V gene, CDR1 is MNHEY and CDR2 is SVGAGI. This CDR3 has 13 amino acids. CDR3 residues: CASRLTPSYEQYF.

This rearrangement joins TRBV29-1 to TRBJ2-3; TCRdb lists TRBD2, though no DNA is available to test this call. Per germline, CDR1 SQVTM and CDR2 ANQGSEA. The CDR3 covers 14 residues. CDR3: CSVSVAGGTDTQYF.

The chain carries TRBV3-1 and TRBJ2-7. Germline CDR1 reads LGHDT; CDR2 reads YNNKEL (reference sequence). The CDR3 is made up of 14 amino acids. The chain's CDR3 is CASSQDDFTAEQYF.

The chain is built from TRBV19 and TRBJ2-1; TCRdb calls TRBD1, which cannot be checked without DNA. CDR1 is LNHDA, CDR2 SQIVND, per germline (reference sequence). The CDR3 totals 15 residues. CDR3 protein: CASSIGRGATVEQFF.

J is TRBJ2-1 and V is TRBV4-3; checking the TCRdb D call of TRBD1 is not possible without DNA. Germline CDR1 reads LGHNA; CDR2 reads YSLEER. CDR3 size: 18 residues. Here the CDR3 reads CASSQDLGTGALWGEQFF.

This chain joins TRBV7-2 and TRBJ2-1. In germline, CDR1 is SGHTA, CDR2 FQGNSA. CDR3 length: 14 residues. The CDR3 here is CASSPFGQYNEQFF.

The chain carries TRBV11-2 and TRBJ2-2; lacking DNA, the TRBD1 call made by TCRdb goes unchecked. The CDR3 covers 16 residues. Germline V lookup: CDR1 SGHAT, CDR2 FQNNGV. This CDR3 reads CASSTEGQGYTGELFF.

The CDR3 here is CASKMAGGSQPQHF. The chain combines TRBV27 with TRBJ1-5; the TRBD1 assignment by TCRdb is unverifiable without DNA. The CDR3 spans 14 residues. The germline V gene has CDR1 MNHEY and CDR2 SMNVEV (reference sequence).

CDR3 protein: CASSNGLAGVGEQYF. The chain couples TRBV27 to TRBJ2-7; the TCRdb D gene call, TRBD2, has no DNA to confirm it. The CDR3 totals 15 residues. Looked up from germline, CDR1 is MNHEY and CDR2 is SMNVEV (reference sequence).

The J gene is TRBJ2-1, the V gene TRBV20-1; TCRdb designates TRBD1, a call that cannot be tested without DNA. The CDR3 consists of 12 residues. Germline V lookup: CDR1 DFQATT, CDR2 SNEGSKA (reference sequence). CDR3 in amino acids: CSAPTDSNEQFF.

This chain uses TRBV20-1 with TRBJ1-1; the D call from TCRdb, TRBD1, cannot be confirmed without DNA. CDR1 and CDR2 from the germline V gene are DFQATT and SNEGSKA (reference sequence). The CDR3 runs to 14 residues. The CDR3 is CSARRDTLNTEAFF.